The TCR beta chain described here comes from a study of blood T cell repertoires in COVID-19. At the level of the study: Samples representing acute and convalescent COVID-19 were sourced from the United States, Italy and Spain. Nucleic acid was either cDNA or gDNA, and it came from T cells, B-cell-depleted T cells, or PBMCs.

This clone was observed a single time. The CDR3 spans 15 residues. The V end lost 0 bases, the J end lost 3 bases, and 11 bases lay between the germline ends. Looked up from germline, CDR1 is MGHDK and CDR2 is SYGVNS. Methods used by the authors: For nucleated cells, counts were estimated from reference gene primer amplification. Sequenced by immunoSEQ multiplex PCR; TCRdb stores in-frame clones only, minus some. The DNA was the basis for D and trimming; V, J and clone size are from that table. The table lists around 270,000 clones, 84% of them singletons. This TCR was sampled from a middle-aged woman who had recovered from COVID-19. Sequencing was done on a sample of peripheral blood. V usage is TRBV25-1 and J usage is TRBJ1-1; D perhaps matches TRBD1 (5 bases). The CDR3 DNA is TGTGCCAGCAGTGAATACAAGGGGCGCTACACTGAAGCTTTCTTT. This translates into CASSEYKGRYTEAFF.